These T cell receptor beta chains were read from a single sample in a study of regulatory T cells in long-lasting Graves disease. TCRdb re-derived calls from the multiplex PCR reads in MiXCR, one entry per CDR3 protein. The sample has about 290,000 distinct CDR3 sequences; more than 20% are singletons. The source material was peripheral blood mononuclear cells (PBMCs), sampled when the disease was refractory, from a patient treated with antithyroid drugs. These receptors came from a female donor with Graves disease. The CDR3 runs from the conserved cysteine through the conserved F or W. The D gene is left open where the match is weak. Clone size is shown for a subset of rows, as once, few, many or a class of expanded clone.

v_gene,d_gene,j_gene,abundance,CDR3aa,CDR3nt
TRBV9,NA,TRBJ2-5,NA,CASSVNYLGLRGQETQYF,TGTGCCAGCAGCGTAAACTATTTGGGGCTACGGGGACAAGAGACCCAGTACTTC
TRBV6-5,NA,TRBJ2-7,many,CASSYPTGYSYEQYF,TGTGCCAGCAGTTACCCCACAGGATACTCTTACGAGCAGTACTTC
TRBV15,NA,TRBJ2-7,NA,CATSRDGGEQYF,TGTGCCACCAGCAGAGATGGGGGCGAGCAGTACTTC
TRBV4-3,TRBD2,TRBJ2-7,few,CASSQTTTGTIHYEQYF,TGCGCCAGCAGCCAGACTACTACCGGGACTATTCATTACGAGCAGTACTTC
TRBV7-2,NA,TRBJ1-2,many,CASSLRGDYGYTF,TGTGCCAGCAGCTTAAGGGGTGACTATGGCTACACCTTC
TRBV7-9,NA,TRBJ1-1,few,CASILRGGSNTEAFF,TGTGCCAGCATCCTTAGGGGGGGTTCAAACACTGAAGCTTTCTTT
TRBV7-2,NA,TRBJ2-7,NA,CASSSPLDEQYF,TGTGCCAGCAGCTCCCCTCTAGACGAGCAGTACTTC
TRBV18,TRBD1,TRBJ1-6,NA,CASARTGANSPLHF,TGTGCCAGCGCGCGGACAGGGGCTAATTCACCCCTCCACTTT
TRBV11-2,NA,TRBJ1-2,many,CASSLGPGYGYTF,TGTGCCAGCAGCTTAGGGCCGGGCTATGGCTACACCTTC
TRBV28,NA,TRBJ1-5,few,CASSLRRLRGNQPQHF,TGTGCCAGCAGTCTCCGCAGGCTGCGGGGCAATCAGCCCCAGCATTTT
TRBV12-3/TRBV12-4,NA,TRBJ2-5,NA,CASSKIQGRGETQYF,TGTGCCAGCAGTAAAATACAGGGCCGGGGGGAGACCCAGTACTTC
TRBV12-3/TRBV12-4,TRBD1,TRBJ2-7,many,CASSSPGQGTHEQYF,TGTGCCAGCAGTTCACCGGGACAGGGGACGCACGAGCAGTACTTC
TRBV20-1,NA,TRBJ2-1,few,CSARDRVHYNEQFF,TGCAGTGCTAGAGATCGGGTACACTACAATGAGCAGTTCTTC
TRBV20-1,NA,TRBJ2-7,NA,CSASLWGVYEQYF,TGCAGTGCTAGTCTGTGGGGCGTCTACGAGCAGTACTTC
TRBV27,NA,TRBJ2-2,NA,CASSIPAGELFF,TGTGCCAGCAGTATACCCGCCGGGGAGCTGTTTTTT
TRBV29-1,TRBD1,TRBJ2-5,NA,CSVEAVQGAKETQYF,TGCAGCGTTGAAGCAGTACAGGGGGCGAAAGAGACCCAGTACTTC
TRBV4-3,NA,TRBJ2-7,NA,CASSQAWQPFYEQYF,TGCGCCAGCAGCCAAGCCTGGCAGCCTTTCTACGAGCAGTACTTC
TRBV28,NA,TRBJ2-3,NA,CASSLQPAGQHQDTQYF,TGTGCCAGCAGTTTACAGCCCGCGGGACAGCATCAAGATACGCAGTATTTT
TRBV5-1,NA,TRBJ2-7,NA,CASSWSTGYEQYF,TGCGCCAGCAGTTGGTCGACTGGCTACGAGCAGTACTTC
TRBV6-1,NA,TRBJ2-7,NA,CASRGRAPTYEQYF,TGTGCCAGCCGAGGGCGGGCGCCGACCTACGAGCAGTACTTC
TRBV15,NA,TRBJ1-5,many,CATSRDKGLEQPQHF,TGTGCCACCAGCAGAGATAAAGGGTTGGAACAGCCCCAGCATTTT
TRBV18,TRBD1,TRBJ2-3,few,CASSQEAGGAGTQYF,TGTGCCAGCTCCCAAGAGGCAGGGGGCGCAGGGACGCAGTATTTT
TRBV11-2,NA,TRBJ2-7,many,CASSLMVSREWTYEQYF,TGTGCCAGCAGCTTAATGGTTTCCCGGGAGTGGACCTACGAGCAGTACTTC
TRBV5-5,NA,TRBJ1-1,many,CASSFYGAGNTEAFF,TGTGCCAGCAGCTTTTATGGGGCGGGGAACACTGAAGCTTTCTTT
TRBV20-1,TRBD2,TRBJ2-5,many,CSARGLAGGLTQETQYF,TGCAGTGCTAGAGGACTAGCGGGAGGGCTCACGCAAGAGACCCAGTACTTC
TRBV19,NA,TRBJ1-2,many,CASSPSVGGYTF,TGTGCCAGTAGTCCCTCGGTGGGCGGCTACACCTTC
TRBV10-3,NA,TRBJ1-3,few,CAITPGTGNTIYF,TGTGCCATCACGCCGGGGACGGGAAACACCATATATTTT
TRBV9,NA,TRBJ1-4,NA,CASSVRPDSNEKLFF,TGTGCCAGCAGCGTACGCCCTGACTCCAATGAAAAACTGTTTTTT
TRBV27,NA,TRBJ2-7,many,CASSRGRIYEQYF,TGTGCCAGCAGCAGGGGTCGGATCTACGAGCAGTACTTC
TRBV4-2,NA,TRBJ1-1,few,CASSQVGLGTEAFF,TGTGCCAGCAGCCAAGTCGGCCTGGGGACTGAAGCTTTCTTT
TRBV28,TRBD2,TRBJ2-3,NA,CASSFPGLAGGSDTQYF,TGTGCCAGCAGTTTCCCCGGACTAGCGGGAGGGTCAGATACGCAGTATTTT
TRBV7-9,NA,TRBJ2-6,few,CASSSPDGVSGANVLTF,TGTGCCAGCAGCTCCCCGGACGGAGTCTCTGGGGCCAACGTCCTGACTTTC
TRBV7-2,NA,TRBJ2-4,NA,CASSLAGYQNIQYF,TGTGCCAGCAGCTTAGCTGGGTATCAAAACATTCAGTACTTC
TRBV19,TRBD1,TRBJ2-2,NA,CASGDREIWGELFF,TGTGCCAGTGGAGACAGGGAAATATGGGGGGAGCTGTTTTTT